This T cell receptor (beta chain) is drawn from a study of beta chain features in type 1 diabetes. Study background: Patients and healthy donors were similar in age, gender and cell yields.

Comment on this clone: Its antigen is still unknown.

Cells sorted by CD45RO/CCR7/CD25/CD127/CD95/CD27 comprised CD4+ naive, central memory, regulatory and stem cell-like memory cells. Regarding the study as a whole: Whether HLA type influences TCRB rearrangement remained unresolved here. In all four CD4+ subsets, TCRB CDR3 length was significantly, moderately reduced in type 1 diabetes.

CDR3 length equals 14 residues. Per germline, CDR1 SGDLS and CDR2 YYNGEE. With 4 bases clipped from V and 2 bases from J, the junction kept 5 bases outside the gene matches. Every isolated RNA sample was fully reverse transcribed, so sequencing captured expressed TCRB transcripts. Sequenced by immunoSEQ multiplex PCR; TCRdb stores in-frame clones only, minus some. The table lists around 260,000 clones, around 24% of them singletons, with 0.012% in the top ten. The V and J genes are TRBV9 and TRBJ2-7, with 8 bases aligning to TRBD2. This TCR came from a woman aged 25 to 45 with type 1 diabetes. What was sequenced was naive CD4+ T cells from blood. The CDR3 nucleotides are TGTGCCAGCAGCAGGGGACTAGGAACCTACGAGCAGTACTTC. Amino acids: CASSRGLGTYEQYF.